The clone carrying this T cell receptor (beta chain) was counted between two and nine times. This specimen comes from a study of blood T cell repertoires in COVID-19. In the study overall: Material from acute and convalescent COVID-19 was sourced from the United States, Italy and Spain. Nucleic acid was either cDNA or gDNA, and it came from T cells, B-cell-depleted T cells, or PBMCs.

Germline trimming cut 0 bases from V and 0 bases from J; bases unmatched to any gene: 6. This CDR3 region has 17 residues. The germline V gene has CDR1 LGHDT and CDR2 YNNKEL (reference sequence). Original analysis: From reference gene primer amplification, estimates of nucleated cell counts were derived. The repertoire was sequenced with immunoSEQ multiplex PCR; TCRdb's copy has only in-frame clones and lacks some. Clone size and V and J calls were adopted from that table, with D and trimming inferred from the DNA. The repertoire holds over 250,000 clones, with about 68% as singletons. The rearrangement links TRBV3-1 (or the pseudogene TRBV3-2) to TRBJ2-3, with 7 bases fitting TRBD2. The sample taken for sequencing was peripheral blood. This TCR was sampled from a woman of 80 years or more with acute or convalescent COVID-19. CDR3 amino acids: CASSQDWGTISTDTQYF. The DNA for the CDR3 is TGTGCCAGCAGCCAAGATTGGGGGACTATAAGCACAGATACGCAGTATTTT.